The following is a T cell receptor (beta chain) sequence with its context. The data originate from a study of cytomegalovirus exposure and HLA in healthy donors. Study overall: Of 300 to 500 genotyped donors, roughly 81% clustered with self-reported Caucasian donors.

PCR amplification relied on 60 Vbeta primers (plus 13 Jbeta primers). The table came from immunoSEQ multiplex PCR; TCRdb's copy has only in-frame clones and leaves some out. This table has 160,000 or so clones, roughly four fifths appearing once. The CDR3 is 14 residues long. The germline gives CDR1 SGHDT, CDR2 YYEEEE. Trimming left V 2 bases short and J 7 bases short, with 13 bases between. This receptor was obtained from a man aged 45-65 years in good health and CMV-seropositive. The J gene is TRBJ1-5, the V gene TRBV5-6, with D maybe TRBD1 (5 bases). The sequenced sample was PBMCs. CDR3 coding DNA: TGTGCCAGCAGCTTCCGGGGGGTAGGGCAGCCCCAGCATTTT. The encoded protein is CASSFRGVGQPQHF.